Shown below are 32 T cell receptor beta chains from a single sample sequenced in a study of T cell responses to AZD1222 COVID-19 vaccine. Profiling relied on immunoSEQ multiplex PCR, and the TCRdb table lists in-frame clones only, not all of them. Here the sample spans over 150,000 clones, roughly nine tenths being singletons. The source was peripheral blood, collected on day 0 of AZD1222 vaccination. Source of these receptors: an adult in good health.

The chain employs TRBV13 and TRBJ1-1, with D unclear. Trimming stripped 4 bases from V and 0 bases from J, with 9 bases between. The CDR3 length is 14 residues. The germline CDR1 and CDR2 sequences are PRHDT and FYEKMQ (reference sequence). In DNA form, the CDR3 reads TGTGCCAGCAGCTCCGAAGACATGAACACTGAAGCTTTCTTT. Its translation is CASSSEDMNTEAFF.

The rearrangement joins TRBV7-2 to TRBJ2-7; D gene ambiguous. V was trimmed by 0 bases and J by 3 bases, leaving 9 bases between them. The germline CDR1 and CDR2 sequences are SGHTA and FQGNSA. This CDR3 contains 14 residues. The CDR3 protein is CASSLAGQNYEQYF. In DNA form, the CDR3 reads TGTGCCAGCAGCTTAGCCGGGCAGAACTACGAGCAGTACTTC. The full variable domain, completed using reference TRBV7-2 and TRBJ2-7, is GAGVSQSPSNKVTEKGKDVELRCDPISGHTALYWYRQSLGQGLEFLIYFQGNSAPDKSGLPSDRFSAERTGGSVSTLTIQRTQQEDSAVYLCASSLAGQNYEQYFGPGTRLTVT.

The chain joins TRBV4-2 to TRBJ1-4; D gene uncertain. V lost 0 bases, J lost 0 bases, and 11 bases lay in between. The V gene's germline CDR1 is LGHNA and CDR2 YNFKEQ. The CDR3 loop spans 17 amino acids. This chain's CDR3 is CASSQDSGSATNEKLFF. CDR3 DNA: TGTGCCAGCAGCCAAGATTCGGGGTCCGCAACTAATGAAAAACTGTTTTTT.

This clone was seen a few times. V usage is TRBV7-9 and J usage is TRBJ2-7; D may be TRBD1 (5 bases). The CDR3 runs 15 residues. Trimming stripped 3 bases from V and 0 bases from J, with 12 bases between. CDR1 is SEHNR, CDR2 FQNEAQ, per germline (reference sequence). CDR3 residues: CASSFKGKGSYEQYF. The DNA of the CDR3 is TGTGCCAGCAGCTTTAAGGGGAAGGGCTCCTACGAGCAGTACTTC.

The chain uses TRBV5-1 and TRBJ2-3; 9 bases line up with TRBD2. The germline V gene has CDR1 SGHRS and CDR2 YFSETQ. J lost 0 bases, V lost 0 bases, and 2 bases had no gene match. This CDR3 has 16 residues. CDR3 protein: CASSLALAGSTDTQYF. In DNA form, the CDR3 reads TGCGCCAGCAGCTTGGCTCTAGCGGGGAGCACAGATACGCAGTATTTT.

In DNA, the CDR3 is TGTGCCAGCAGTTTTGACAGCGTAATCGGGGAGCTGTTTTTT. It translates to CASSFDSVIGELFF. The rearrangement uses TRBV27 and TRBJ2-2; perhaps TRBD1 as D (5 bases). Trimming left V 3 bases short and J 7 bases short, with 12 bases between. The CDR3 has 14 amino acids. Germline-derived CDR1 and CDR2 are MNHEY and SMNVEV (reference sequence).

This chain links TRBV28 with TRBJ1-2; D remains unclear. The CDR3 contains 13 residues. The germline gives CDR1 MDHEN, CDR2 SYDVKM. The V and J ends lost 1 base and 8 bases respectively, with 11 bases between them. The CDR3 protein is CASSLYSEGGYTF. CDR3 bases: TGTGCCAGCAGTTTATACAGCGAGGGCGGCTACACCTTC.

The chain is built from TRBV9 and TRBJ2-1; 7 bases are shared with TRBD1. The J segment lost 8 bases and the V segment lost 3 bases, leaving 11 bases of the junction unmatched. Germline V gene sequence: CDR1 SGDLS, CDR2 YYNGEE. The CDR3 is made up of 15 amino acids. This CDR3 reads CASSAGGFYTYEQFF. In nucleotides, the CDR3 is TGTGCCAGCAGCGCAGGGGGTTTCTATACGTATGAGCAGTTCTTC. Full variable domain (outside the CDR3, taken from reference TRBV9 and TRBJ2-1): DSGVTQTPKHLITATGQRVTLRCSPRSGDLSVYWYQQSLDQGLQFLIQYYNGEERAKGNILERFSAQQFPDLHSELNLSSLELGDSALYFCASSAGGFYTYEQFFGPGTRLTVL.

In its sample, this clone was seen once. V and J are TRBV10-2 and TRBJ1-2; D unclear. V was shortened by 7 bases and J by 10 bases, with 19 bases between the two germline ends. The CDR3 sequence is 13 residues long. Germline loops: CDR1 WSHSY, CDR2 SAAADI. In DNA, the CDR3 is TGCGCCAGCACACCGGTGGTTTTGGGGTTCTACACCTTC. This encodes CASTPVVLGFYTF.

This clone has just a few counts. The chain joins TRBV6-5 to TRBJ1-1; no definite D call. The CDR3 covers 13 residues. Germline CDR1 and CDR2: MNHEY and SVGAGI. The germline V and J ends were trimmed by 2 bases and 1 base, with 5 bases remaining between them. CDR3 amino acids: CASSYVENTEAFF. Here the CDR3 DNA reads TGTGCCAGCAGTTACGTGGAGAACACTGAAGCTTTCTTT.

The V call is TRBV9, the J call TRBJ1-2; a possible D gene is TRBD1 (5 bases). Germline values: CDR1 SGDLS, CDR2 YYNGEE. V lost 2 bases and J lost 0, with 14 bases in between. The CDR3 contains 16 residues. The CDR3 DNA follows: TGTGCCAGCAGCGTCGGCTGGCGGGGGGCTAACTATGGCTACACCTTC. It codes for CASSVGWRGANYGYTF.

This clone was seen once. The gene calls are TRBV5-1 and TRBJ1-2; 7 bases fit TRBD1. The germline V gene has CDR1 SGHRS and CDR2 YFSETQ. The J segment lost 6 bases and the V segment lost 4 bases, leaving 9 bases of the junction unmatched. The CDR3 spans 14 residues. CDR3 DNA: TGCGCCAGCAGCCTAAACGCAGGGGGACATGGCTACACCTTC. Translated: CASSLNAGGHGYTF.

The chain has TRBV30 and TRBJ2-1; the match to TRBD2 covers 13 bases. Per germline, CDR1 GTSNPN and CDR2 SVGIG (reference sequence). The CDR3 extends over 17 amino acids. V gave up 3 bases and J gave up 9 bases; unmatched junction bases: 14. CDR3 bases: TGTGCCTGGAGCGCACTAGCGGGGGGGCTATTACAGGGTGAGCAGTTCTTC. Its translation is CAWSALAGGLLQGEQFF.

The chain combines TRBV18 with TRBJ2-7, with 10 nucleotides matching TRBD2. Germline assignment: CDR1 KGHSH and CDR2 LQKENI. V lost 4 bases, J lost 3 bases, and 6 bases stayed unmatched. The CDR3 has 15 residues. CDR3 DNA: TGTGCCAGCTCACAAACGGGACTAGCGAGCTACGAGCAGTACTTC. This sequence encodes CASSQTGLASYEQYF.

For the CDR3, the DNA is TGTGCCAGCAGCCAAGGGGTCCAGGGGGGATCCTACGAGCAGTACGTC. Encoded protein: CASSQGVQGGSYEQYV. The chain recombines TRBV14 with TRBJ2-7, with TRBD1 as a possible D gene (7 bases). The germline V gene has CDR1 SGHDN and CDR2 FVKESK. CDR3 length equals 16 residues. V lost 1 base and J 1 base, leaving 14 bases between the germline ends.

The chain uses TRBV5-5 and TRBJ2-3; D is undetermined. V lost 1 base and J lost 5, with 8 bases in between. CDR1 is SGHKS, CDR2 YYEKEE, per germline (reference sequence). The CDR3 runs 13 residues. The CDR3 nucleotides are TGTGCCAGCAGCTTGTCCCAACTAGATACGCAGTATTTT. This translates into CASSLSQLDTQYF.

The chain links TRBV3-1 (or the pseudogene TRBV3-2) to TRBJ1-2; 7 positions agree with TRBD1. Germline-derived CDR1 and CDR2 are LGHDT and YNNKEL (reference sequence). The CDR3 consists of 15 residues. V was clipped by 2 bases and J by 7 bases; unmatched bases: 10. The CDR3 DNA follows: TGTGCCAGCAGCCAACATTCGGGACAGAATGCTGGCTACACCTTC. This translates into CASSQHSGQNAGYTF.

This chain connects TRBV2 to TRBJ2-7; D gene unclear. V lost 7 bases to trimming and J lost 2 bases, with 6 bases between them. The CDR3 extends over 11 amino acids. CDR1 and CDR2 from the germline V gene are SNHLY and FYNNEI. The CDR3, as DNA: TGTGCCAGCAAAGTGGCCTACGAGCAGTACGTC. It yields the protein CASKVAYEQYV.

The chain carries TRBV9 and TRBJ1-4; D not resolved. The CDR3 has 14 residues. V was pared by 0 bases and J by 1 base, with 4 bases between. CDR1 SGDLS and CDR2 YYNGEE come from the germline V gene. DNA of the CDR3: TGTGCCAGCAGCGTAGGAATAACTAATGAAAAACTGTTTTTT. It translates to CASSVGITNEKLFF.

The chain joins TRBV5-1 to TRBJ1-5, with 7 bases lining up with TRBD1. Germline CDR1 SGHRS, CDR2 YFSETQ. This CDR3 is 14 amino acids long. V was clipped by 7 bases and J by 6 bases; unmatched bases: 10. The CDR3 reads CASYQTGERQPQHF. Here the CDR3 DNA reads TGCGCCAGCTACCAAACAGGGGAGCGTCAGCCCCAGCATTTT.

The V gene is TRBV5-8, the J gene TRBJ1-2; TRBD1 aligns across 9 bases. This CDR3 is 13 amino acids long. Germline assignment: CDR1 SGHTS and CDR2 YDEGEE. After removal of 4 bases from V and 7 bases from J, the junction contained 5 bases not matched to a gene. The CDR3 nucleotides are TGTGCCAGCAGCCCCCGGACAGGGGCTGGCTACACCTTC. Translated, it gives CASSPRTGAGYTF.

This clone showed up just once. In DNA form, the CDR3 reads TGTGCCACCAGCAGGAGGGGCTCCACCCAAGAGACCCAGTACTTC. This gives the protein CATSRRGSTQETQYF. The chain links TRBV15 to TRBJ2-5, with D tentatively TRBD1 or TRBD2 (5 bases each). Trimming left V 3 bases short and J 1 base short, with 12 bases between. Germline V gene lookup returns CDR1 LNHNV and CDR2 YYDKDF (reference sequence). CDR3 length equals 15 residues. The variable domain in full, with the rest retrieved from reference TRBV15 and TRBJ2-5, is DAMVIQNPRYQVTQFGKPVTLSCSQTLNHNVMYWYQQKSSQAPKLLFHYYDKDFNNEADTPDNFQSRRPNTSFCFLDIRSPGLGDTAMYLCATSRRGSTQETQYFGPGTRLLVL.

Here the CDR3 reads CASSDSYSTEAFF. In DNA, the CDR3 is TGTGCCAGCAGTGACTCTTACTCCACTGAAGCTTTCTTT. The chain carries TRBV6-4 and TRBJ1-1, with D unresolved. From germline, CDR1 is MRHNA and CDR2 SNTAGT. This CDR3 contains 13 residues. V was pared by 0 bases and J by 4 bases, with 6 bases between.

CDR3 residues: CASSFVNNEQFF. The CDR3 nucleotides read TGCGCCAGCAGTTTCGTAAACAATGAGCAGTTCTTC. This rearrangement joins TRBV4-1 to TRBJ2-1; D not certain. V lost 6 bases to trimming and J lost 5 bases, with 8 bases between them. The germline gives CDR1 MGHRA, CDR2 YSYEKL. CDR3 size: 12 residues.

The CDR3 DNA follows: TGTGCCAGCAGCTTCCCCGACAGGGGGCGTTACCACGAGCAGTACGTC. It is translated as CASSFPDRGRYHEQYV. V usage is TRBV11-2 and J usage is TRBJ2-7, with TRBD1 identical over 10 bases. The J segment lost 5 bases and the V segment lost 3 bases, leaving 10 bases of the junction unmatched. Germline CDR1 is SGHAT and CDR2 is FQNNGV. This CDR3 has 16 amino acids.

This chain joins TRBV6-6 and TRBJ2-2; 8 nucleotides align to TRBD2. The CDR3 consists of 14 residues. Germline V gives CDR1 MNHNY, CDR2 SVGAGI (reference sequence). V lost 7 bases and J lost 3; bases outside the gene matches: 4. CDR3 DNA sequence: TGTGCCAGCACCGAGCGGGGGCACACCGGGGAGCTGTTTTTT. Its translation is CASTERGHTGELFF.

This clone came up once. The chain recombines TRBV5-5 with TRBJ2-7; 9 bases fit TRBD1. Germline CDR1 SGHKS, CDR2 YYEKEE (reference sequence). The CDR3 spans 16 residues. V was clipped by 0 bases and J by 5 bases; unmatched bases: 9. CDR3 protein: CASSLAGTGIYHEQYF. The CDR3, as DNA: TGTGCCAGCAGCTTGGCCGGGACAGGGATTTACCACGAGCAGTACTTC.

CDR3 in DNA: TGTGCCAGCAGCTTGGGACAGCTCGTTGAAGCTTTCTTT. As protein: CASSLGQLVEAFF. V gene TRBV7-8 combines with J gene TRBJ1-1, with 7 bases lining up with TRBD1. The length of the CDR3 is 13 residues. CDR1 SGHVS and CDR2 FQNEAQ come from the germline V gene. V dropped 3 bases and J dropped 7; count of bases not matched to a gene: 5.

The gene calls are TRBV7-3 and TRBJ2-3; D remains unclear. Trimming removed 5 bases at V and 1 base at J, with 10 bases between. Germline values: CDR1 SGHTA, CDR2 FQGTGA. The CDR3 runs to 14 residues. CDR3: CASSPGYGTDTQYF. DNA of the CDR3: TGTGCCAGCAGCCCCGGGTATGGCACAGATACGCAGTATTTT.

This clone was picked up one time. V and J are TRBV1 and TRBJ2-2; the DNA was not compared with TRBD2, the D call given in the table. TRBV1 is annotated as a pseudogene. The CDR3 loop spans 15 amino acids. For the CDR3, the DNA is TGCACCAGCAGCTACGGTCCCCGGGGGGCCGGGGAGCTGTTTTTT. Translation gives CTSSYGPRGAGELFF.

The chain links TRBV5-4 to TRBJ2-3, with 11 bases aligning to TRBD2. Germline lookup yields CDR1 SGHNT and CDR2 YYREEE (reference sequence). The CDR3 is 17 amino acids. The trim removed 4 bases at V and 0 bases at J, leaving 7 bases unmatched. The CDR3 spells CASSPKTSGASTDTQYF. The CDR3 nucleotides read TGTGCCAGCAGCCCAAAGACTAGCGGGGCTAGCACAGATACGCAGTATTTT.

The chain couples TRBV7-9 to TRBJ2-6, with D possibly TRBD2 on 5 matching bases. This CDR3 comprises 15 residues. Germline CDR1 and CDR2: SEHNR and FQNEAQ (reference sequence). The V and J ends lost 3 bases and 4 bases respectively, with 10 bases between them. This CDR3 reads CASSFRGNGANVLTF. Written as DNA, the CDR3 is TGTGCCAGCAGCTTTAGAGGGAACGGGGCCAACGTCCTGACTTTC.